This T cell receptor beta chain was obtained from a study of T cells in Graves' hyperthyroidism and ophthalmopathy. About the research overall: Sampling of peripheral blood happened at initial diagnosis, prior to any treatment.

Germline CDR1 reads SQVTM; CDR2 reads ANQGSEA. Trimming at V came to 8 bases and at J to 2 bases, leaving 8 bases not matched to a gene. The CDR3 runs 13 residues. Authors of the study amplified TCR beta CDR3 regions from RNA transcripts. HTBI primers were employed in a first-round RT-PCR of the TCR CDR3. TCRdb re-called the multiplex PCR reads with MiXCR, one entry per CDR3 protein. The sample holds 600,000 to 700,000 distinct CDR3 sequences, roughly 14% seen once. This clonotype came up many times. What it recognizes is unknown. Whole-study findings and limits: Using 13 V-J features, a model discriminated ophthalmopathy from stable hyperthyroidism. Blood also contained most expanded thyroid clonotypes above 0.001.

The receptor's source is a woman aged 40 to 50 with Graves' ophthalmopathy. The chain employs TRBV29-1 and TRBJ2-7; 8 bases align to TRBD2. What was sequenced was blood. Here the CDR3 reads CSIANGRAYEQYF. The DNA for the CDR3 is TGCAGCATTGCGAACGGGAGGGCCTACGAGCAGTACTTC.